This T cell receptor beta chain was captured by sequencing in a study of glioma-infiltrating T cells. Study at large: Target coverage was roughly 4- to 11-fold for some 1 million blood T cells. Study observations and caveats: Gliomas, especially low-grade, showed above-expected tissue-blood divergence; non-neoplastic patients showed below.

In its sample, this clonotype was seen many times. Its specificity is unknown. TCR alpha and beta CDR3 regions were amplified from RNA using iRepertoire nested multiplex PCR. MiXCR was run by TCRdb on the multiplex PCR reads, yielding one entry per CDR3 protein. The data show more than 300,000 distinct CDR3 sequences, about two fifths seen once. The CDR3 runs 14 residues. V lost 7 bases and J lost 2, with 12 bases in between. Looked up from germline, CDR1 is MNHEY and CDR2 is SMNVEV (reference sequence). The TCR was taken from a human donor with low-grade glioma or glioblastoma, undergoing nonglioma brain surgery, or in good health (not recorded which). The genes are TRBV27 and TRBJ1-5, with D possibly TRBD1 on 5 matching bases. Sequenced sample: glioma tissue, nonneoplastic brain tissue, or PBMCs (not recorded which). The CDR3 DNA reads TGTGCCAGCAATATAGGAGGGGGCAATCAGCCCCAGCATTTT. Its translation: CASNIGGGNQPQHF.